These 7 T cell receptor beta chains came from one sample sequenced in a study of response to subunit inactivated influenza vaccine. One entry per CDR3 protein results from TCRdb running MiXCR on the RT-PCR reads. This table has 500,000 to 550,000 distinct CDR3 sequences, 20% to 25% appearing once. The same specimen was also included in a second study, on T cells expressing NK-cell markers. That paper notes: UMIs were included in TCR beta cDNA generated by 5'RACE template switching.

The input for sequencing was CD4+ T cells sorted from PBMCs, taken about 12 days after vaccination. These receptors originate from a man aged 45-65 years who received an inactivated influenza vaccine.

The chain uses TRBV6-2 or TRBV6-3 and TRBJ1-5; 7 bases align to TRBD1. The J segment lost 6 bases and the V segment lost 2 bases, leaving 19 bases of the junction unmatched. Germline V gene sequence: CDR1 MNHEY, CDR2 SVGEGT. This CDR3 is built from 19 residues. CDR3 bases: TGTGCCAGCAGTTACCTCGCGGGACAGCGATTGAGGTATGGTCAGCCCCAGCATTTT. Amino acids: CASSYLAGQRLRYGQPQHF.

The chain employs TRBV28 and TRBJ1-1; D might be TRBD1 (5 bases). CDR3 length: 14 amino acids. Germline V CDR1 and CDR2: MDHEN, SYDVKM. Trimming removed 7 bases from V and 2 bases from J, with 14 bases in between. CDR3 residues: CASTPADSNTEAFF. For the CDR3, the DNA is TGTGCCAGCACCCCAGCCGACAGTAACACTGAAGCTTTCTTT.

This clonotype was detected only a few times. The DNA for the CDR3 is TGCGCCAGCAGCCCGCCCGGGACTACCTTCAATGAGCAGTTCTTC. Translation gives CASSPPGTTFNEQFF. This sequence joins TRBV5-1 and TRBJ2-1, with 7 bases identical to TRBD2. Germline loops: CDR1 SGHRS, CDR2 YFSETQ. The CDR3 extends over 15 amino acids. J was trimmed by 6 bases and V by 4 bases; bases with no gene match: 10. The full variable domain, rest sourced from reference TRBV5-1 and TRBJ2-1, is KAGVTQTPRYLIKTRGQQVTLSCSPISGHRSVSWYQQTPGQGLQFLFEYFSETQRNKGNFPGRFSGRQFSNSRSEMNVSTLELGDSALYLCASSPPGTTFNEQFFGPGTRLTVL.

The CDR3 spells CSAGSPSSYNEQFF. The CDR3 nucleotides read TGCAGTGCTGGAAGCCCGAGCTCCTACAATGAGCAGTTCTTC. This chain links TRBV20-1 with TRBJ2-1; D remains ambiguous. Germline-derived CDR1 and CDR2 are DFQATT and SNEGSKA (reference sequence). The CDR3 sequence is 14 residues long. With 5 bases removed from V and 0 bases from J, the gap between germline ends came to 11 bases.

The chain has TRBV6-2 or TRBV6-3 and TRBJ1-2, with D tentatively TRBD1 (5 bases). The germline V gene encodes CDR1 MNHEY and CDR2 SVGEGT. Trimming took 6 bases from V and 3 from J, leaving 8 bases between them. This CDR3 is built from 12 residues. In DNA, the CDR3 is TGTGCCAGCAGCTGGGGCGACTATGGCTACACCTTC. This sequence encodes CASSWGDYGYTF.

Here the CDR3 reads CASSLFGLAARGEQFF. CDR3 DNA sequence: TGTGCCAGCAGCTTGTTTGGACTAGCCGCTCGGGGCGAGCAGTTCTTC. The rearrangement joins TRBV5-6 to TRBJ2-1; 8 bases line up with TRBD2. CDR3 length: 16 amino acids. Germline trimming cut 1 base from V and 10 bases from J; bases unmatched to any gene: 13. Per germline, CDR1 SGHDT and CDR2 YYEEEE.

The V and J genes are TRBV7-2 and TRBJ2-1; the D gene could be TRBD1 or TRBD2 (5 bases each). The CDR3 is 12 residues long. V gave up 8 bases and J gave up 8 bases, with 13 bases separating them. Germline loops: CDR1 SGHTA, CDR2 FQGNSA. The CDR3 DNA sequence: TGTGCCAGCTCGAGGGGACGGGATGAGCAGTTCTTC. The encoded protein is CASSRGRDEQFF.